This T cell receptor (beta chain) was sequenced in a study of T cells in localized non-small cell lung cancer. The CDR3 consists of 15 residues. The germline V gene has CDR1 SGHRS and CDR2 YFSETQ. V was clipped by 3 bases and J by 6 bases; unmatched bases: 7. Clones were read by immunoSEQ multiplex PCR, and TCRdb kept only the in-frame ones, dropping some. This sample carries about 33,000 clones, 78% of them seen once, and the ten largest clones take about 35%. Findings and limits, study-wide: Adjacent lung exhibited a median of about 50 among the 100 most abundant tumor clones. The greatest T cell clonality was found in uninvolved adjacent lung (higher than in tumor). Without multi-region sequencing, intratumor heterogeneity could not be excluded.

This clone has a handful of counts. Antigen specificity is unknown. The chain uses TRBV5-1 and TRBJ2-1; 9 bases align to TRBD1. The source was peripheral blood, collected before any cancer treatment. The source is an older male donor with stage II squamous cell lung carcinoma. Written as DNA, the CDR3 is TGCGCCAGCAGCTACTCCACAGGGGGCGGCAATGAGCAGTTCTTC. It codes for CASSYSTGGGNEQFF.